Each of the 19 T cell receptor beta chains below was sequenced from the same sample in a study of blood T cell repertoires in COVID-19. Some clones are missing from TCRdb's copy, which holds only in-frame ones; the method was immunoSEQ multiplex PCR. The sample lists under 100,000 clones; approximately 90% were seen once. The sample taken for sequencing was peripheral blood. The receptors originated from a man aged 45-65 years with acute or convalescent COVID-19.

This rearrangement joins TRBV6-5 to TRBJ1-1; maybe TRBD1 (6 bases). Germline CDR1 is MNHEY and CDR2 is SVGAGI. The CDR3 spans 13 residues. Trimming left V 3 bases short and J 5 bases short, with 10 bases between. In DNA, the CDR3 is TGTGCCAGCAGTTATGGGGGCTGGACTGAAGCTTTCTTT. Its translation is CASSYGGWTEAFF.

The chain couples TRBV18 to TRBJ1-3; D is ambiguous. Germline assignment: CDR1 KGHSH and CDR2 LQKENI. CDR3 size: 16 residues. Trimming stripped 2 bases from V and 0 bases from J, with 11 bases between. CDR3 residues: CASSPGSGLSGNTIYF. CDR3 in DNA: TGTGCCAGCTCACCAGGGTCAGGACTCTCTGGAAACACCATATATTTT. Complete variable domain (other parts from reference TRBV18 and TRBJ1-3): NAGVMQNPRHLVRRRGQEARLRCSPMKGHSHVYWYRQLPEEGLKFMVYLQKENIIDESGMPKERFSAEFPKEGPSILRIQQVVRGDSAAYFCASSPGSGLSGNTIYFGEGSWLTVV.

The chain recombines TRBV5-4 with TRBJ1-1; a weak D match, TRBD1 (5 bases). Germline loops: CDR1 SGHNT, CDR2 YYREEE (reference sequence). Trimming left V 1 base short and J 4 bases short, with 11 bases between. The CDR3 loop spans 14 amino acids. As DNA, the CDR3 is TGTGCCAGCAGCTTGTTATGGGGGGGCACTGAAGCTTTCTTT. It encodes CASSLLWGGTEAFF.

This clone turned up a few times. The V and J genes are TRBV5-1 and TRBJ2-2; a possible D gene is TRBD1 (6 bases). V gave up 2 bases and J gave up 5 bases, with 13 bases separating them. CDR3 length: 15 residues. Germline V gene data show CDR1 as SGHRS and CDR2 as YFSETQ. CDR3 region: CASSLQGPPTGELFF. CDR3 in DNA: TGCGCCAGCAGCTTACAGGGCCCCCCGACCGGGGAGCTGTTTTTT.

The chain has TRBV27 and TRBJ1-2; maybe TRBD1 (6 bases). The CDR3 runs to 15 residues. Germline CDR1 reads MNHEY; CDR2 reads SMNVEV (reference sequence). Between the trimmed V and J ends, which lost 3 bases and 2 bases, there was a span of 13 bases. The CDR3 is CASSLMGTGNYGYTF. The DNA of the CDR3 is TGTGCCAGCAGTTTGATGGGCACAGGGAACTATGGCTACACCTTC.

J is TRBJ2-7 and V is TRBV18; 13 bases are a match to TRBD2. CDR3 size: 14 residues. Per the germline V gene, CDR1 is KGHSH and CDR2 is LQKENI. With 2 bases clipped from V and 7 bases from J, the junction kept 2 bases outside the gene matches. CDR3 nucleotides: TGTGCCAGCTCACCAGGACTAGCGGGAGAAGAGCAGTACTTC. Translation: CASSPGLAGEEQYF.

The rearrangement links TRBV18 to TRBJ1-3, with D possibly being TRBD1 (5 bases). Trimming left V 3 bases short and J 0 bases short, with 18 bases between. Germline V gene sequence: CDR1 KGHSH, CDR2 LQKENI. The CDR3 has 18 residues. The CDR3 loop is CASSPKAQGGSSGNTIYF. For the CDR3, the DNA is TGTGCCAGCTCACCCAAAGCCCAGGGCGGAAGCTCTGGAAACACCATATATTTT.

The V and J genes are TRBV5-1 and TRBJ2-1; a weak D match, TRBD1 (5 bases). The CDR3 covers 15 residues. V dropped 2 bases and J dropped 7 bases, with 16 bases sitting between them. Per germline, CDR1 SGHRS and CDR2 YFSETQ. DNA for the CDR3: TGCGCCAGCAGCTTCCGGCAGGGAATAGGAAATGAGCAGTTCTTC. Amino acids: CASSFRQGIGNEQFF.

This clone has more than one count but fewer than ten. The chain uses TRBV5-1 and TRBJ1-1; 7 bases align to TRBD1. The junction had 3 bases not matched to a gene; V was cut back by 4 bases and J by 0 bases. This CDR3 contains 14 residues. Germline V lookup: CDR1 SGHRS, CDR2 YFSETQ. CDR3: CASSPTGLNTEAFF. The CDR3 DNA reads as TGCGCCAGCAGCCCGACAGGGCTGAACACTGAAGCTTTCTTT.

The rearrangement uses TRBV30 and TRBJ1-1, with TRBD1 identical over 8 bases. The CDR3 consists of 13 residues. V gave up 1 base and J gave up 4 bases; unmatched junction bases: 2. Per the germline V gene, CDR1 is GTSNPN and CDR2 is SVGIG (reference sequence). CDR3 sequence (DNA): TGTGCCTGGAGTGGACAGGGGTTCACTGAAGCTTTCTTT. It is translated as CAWSGQGFTEAFF.

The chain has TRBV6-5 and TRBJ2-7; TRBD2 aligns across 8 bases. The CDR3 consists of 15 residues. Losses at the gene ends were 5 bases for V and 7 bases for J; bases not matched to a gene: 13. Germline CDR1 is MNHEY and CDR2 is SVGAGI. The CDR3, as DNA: TGTGCCAGCAGTACTGCTAGCGGGTCGCGGGGGGAGCAGTACTTC. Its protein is CASSTASGSRGEQYF.

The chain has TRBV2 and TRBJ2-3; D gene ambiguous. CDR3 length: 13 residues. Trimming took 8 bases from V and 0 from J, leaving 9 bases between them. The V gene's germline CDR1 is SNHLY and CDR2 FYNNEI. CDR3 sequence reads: CASDLQSTDTQYF. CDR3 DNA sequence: TGTGCCAGCGATCTCCAGAGCACAGATACGCAGTATTTT.

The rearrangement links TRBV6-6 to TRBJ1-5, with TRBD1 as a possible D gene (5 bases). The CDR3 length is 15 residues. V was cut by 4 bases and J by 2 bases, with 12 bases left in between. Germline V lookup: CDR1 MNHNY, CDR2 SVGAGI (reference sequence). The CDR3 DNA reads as TGTGCCAGCAGTTTAACCGTAGGGGGCAATCAGCCCCAGCATTTT. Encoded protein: CASSLTVGGNQPQHF.

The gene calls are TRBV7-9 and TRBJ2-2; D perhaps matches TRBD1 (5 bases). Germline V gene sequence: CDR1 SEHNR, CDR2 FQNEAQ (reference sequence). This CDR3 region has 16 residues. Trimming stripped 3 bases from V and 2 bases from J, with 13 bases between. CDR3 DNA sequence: TGTGCCAGCAGCTTCATAACAGGTTTAAACACCGGGGAGCTGTTTTTT. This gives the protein CASSFITGLNTGELFF.

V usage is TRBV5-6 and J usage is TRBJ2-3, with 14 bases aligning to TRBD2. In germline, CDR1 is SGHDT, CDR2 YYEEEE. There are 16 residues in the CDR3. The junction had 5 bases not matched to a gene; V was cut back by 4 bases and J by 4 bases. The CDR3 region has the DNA TGTGCCAGCAGCAGGGGACTAGCGGGAGACCCAGATACGCAGTATTTT. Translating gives CASSRGLAGDPDTQYF.

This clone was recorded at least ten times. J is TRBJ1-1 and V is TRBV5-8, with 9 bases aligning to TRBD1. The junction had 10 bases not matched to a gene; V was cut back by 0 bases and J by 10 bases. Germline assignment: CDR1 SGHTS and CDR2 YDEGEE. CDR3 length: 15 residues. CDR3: CASSLGGQGRTRAFF. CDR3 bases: TGTGCCAGCAGCTTGGGGGGACAGGGCCGGACAAGAGCTTTCTTT.

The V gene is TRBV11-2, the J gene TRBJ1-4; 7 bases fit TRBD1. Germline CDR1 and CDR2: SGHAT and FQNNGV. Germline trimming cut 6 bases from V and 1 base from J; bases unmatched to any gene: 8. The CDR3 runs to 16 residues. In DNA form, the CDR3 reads TGTGCCAGCAGGAACCCTTACAGGGGAACTAATGAAAAACTGTTTTTT. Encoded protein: CASRNPYRGTNEKLFF.

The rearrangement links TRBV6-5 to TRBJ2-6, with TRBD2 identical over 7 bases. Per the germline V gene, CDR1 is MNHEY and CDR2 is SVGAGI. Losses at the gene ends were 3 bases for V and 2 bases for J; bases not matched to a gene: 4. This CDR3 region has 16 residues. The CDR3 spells CASSYMAGAGANVLTF. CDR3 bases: TGTGCCAGCAGTTATATGGCGGGAGCTGGGGCCAACGTCCTGACTTTC.

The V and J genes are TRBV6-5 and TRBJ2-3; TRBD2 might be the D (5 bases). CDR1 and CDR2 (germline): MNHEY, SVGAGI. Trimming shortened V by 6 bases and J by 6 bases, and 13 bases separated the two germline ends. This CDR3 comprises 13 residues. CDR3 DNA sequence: TGTGCCAGCAGATCGGGGTTCTTGGATACGCAGTATTTT. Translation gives CASRSGFLDTQYF.